The source of this T cell receptor beta chain is a study of blood T cell repertoires in COVID-19. The protocol was immunoSEQ multiplex PCR, while the TCRdb copy is restricted to in-frame clones and leaves out a portion. The sample records about 410,000 clones, around 92% being singletons. Clinical histories supplied by participants themselves formed the basis of cohort assignment. The CDR3 is 13 amino acids. Germline CDR1 and CDR2: LNHDA and SQIVND (reference sequence). V lost 7 bases to trimming and J lost 6 bases; unmatched junction nucleotides: 4. The chain recombines TRBV19 with TRBJ2-1; 9 bases are a match to TRBD2. The source is a woman aged 25 to 39 who had recovered from COVID-19. Input material: PBMCs or T cells enriched from blood (not recorded which). CDR3: CASKAGGFNEQFF. The CDR3 region has the DNA TGTGCCAGTAAAGCGGGAGGCTTCAATGAGCAGTTCTTC. The full variable domain, rest sourced from reference TRBV19 and TRBJ2-1, is DGGITQSPKYLFRKEGQNVTLSCEQNLNHDAMYWYRQDPGQGLRLIYYSQIVNDFQKGDIAEGYSVSREKKESFPLTVTSAQKNPTAFYLCASKAGGFNEQFFGPGTRLTVL.